This T cell receptor (beta chain) was recovered during a study of memory CD4+ T cells and cytomegalovirus serostatus. Single viable CD3+CD4+CD8-CD45RO+ cells were sorted as the memory CD4+ T cells. The protocol was immunoSEQ multiplex PCR, while the TCRdb copy is restricted to in-frame clones and leaves out a portion. The data hold about 40,000 clones, with roughly three quarters observed a single time. This CDR3 has 16 residues. Germline CDR1 is SNHLY and CDR2 is FYNNEI. V lost 7 bases, J lost 4 bases, and 22 bases lay in between. The chain is built from TRBV2 and TRBJ1-2; D perhaps matches TRBD1 (6 bases). Sequenced input: memory CD4+ T cells from blood. The TCR sequence derives from an adult in good health and CMV-seronegative. CDR3 loop: CASTHRGAAISYGYTF. The CDR3 bases are TGTGCCAGCACCCATCGGGGGGCCGCGATAAGCTATGGCTACACCTTC.